These 23 T cell receptor beta chains were sequenced from one sample in a study of tissue T cells after allogeneic stem cell transplantation. Profiling relied on immunoSEQ multiplex PCR, and the TCRdb table lists in-frame clones only, not all of them. The sample has roughly 980 clones, 47% seen once; the top ten hold 40% to 45%. Time point defined: mouse harvest day 14 after allogeneic transplant. Mouse grafts combined 10^7 T-cell-depleted bone marrow cells with 10^6 splenic CD5+ T cells. The sample taken for sequencing was spleen. All receptors come from a female BALB/c mouse given C57BL/6 T cells with graft-versus-host disease after an allogeneic hematopoietic cell transplant.

Turning to this clone: Mouse gene names apply. The read terminates 1 residue ahead of where the CDR3 ends, so the germline J gene completes it. This chain connects TRBV12-1 to TRBJ2-5, with D maybe TRBD2 (6 bases). This CDR3 is built from 15 residues. CDR1 is SGHSN, CDR2 HYEKVE, per germline. V lost 2 bases to trimming and J lost 3 bases, with 14 bases between them. The CDR3 sequence is CASSPASGAQDTQYF. CDR3 DNA (partial): TGTGCCAGCTCTCCCGCCTCTGGGGCGCAAGACACCCAGTAC.

For this clone: Mouse gene names and germline throughout. The DNA ends 1 residue before the CDR3 does, and the rest of the CDR3 is filled in from the germline J gene. The chain combines TRBV13-1 with TRBJ2-7, with D possibly being TRBD1 (6 bases). The germline V gene encodes CDR1 NSHNY and CDR2 SYGAGN. The CDR3 loop spans 12 amino acids. Trimming cost V 5 bases and J 2 bases, with 8 bases left between them. CDR3 protein: CASRKGAYEQYF. CDR3 DNA, as far as it was read: TGTGCCAGCAGGAAGGGGGCCTATGAACAGTAC.

This clone is labeled large. The listed genes are named as in mouse. The CDR3 end is not reached by the read, which stops 1 residue before it; the germline J gene fills it in. The chain couples TRBV16 to TRBJ2-7; no definite D call. The CDR3 spans 14 residues. V lost 1 base, J lost 0 bases, and 7 bases lay in between. Germline values: CDR1 SGHSA, CDR2 FRNQAP. Partial CDR3 DNA: TGTGCAAGCAGCTTAGTTGGATTCTCCTATGAACAGTAC. The encoded protein is CASSLVGFSYEQY. The full CDR3 is CASSLVGFSYEQYF.

This clone has more than one count but fewer than ten. Gene names are mouse gene names. From the germline J gene comes the end of the CDR3, since the read stops 1 residue before it. The chain carries TRBV12-1 and TRBJ1-4, with 8 bases that match TRBD1. After removal of 3 bases from V and 3 bases from J, the junction contained 5 bases not matched to a gene. The CDR3 sequence is 15 residues long. Germline CDR1 SGHSN, CDR2 HYEKVE. The sequenced part of the CDR3 DNA is TGTGCCAGCTCTTTCGACAGGGGTGCCAACGAAAGATTATTT. Translating gives CASSFDRGANERLF. The complete CDR3 protein is CASSFDRGANERLFF.

The sample holds a few counts of this clone. The gene names here belong to mouse. The DNA ends 1 residue before the CDR3 does, and the rest of the CDR3 is filled in from the germline J gene. This chain joins TRBV13-2 and TRBJ2-7; 8 bases are a match to TRBD2. In germline, CDR1 is NNHNN, CDR2 SYGAGS (reference sequence). This CDR3 is built from 13 residues. The V and J ends lost 4 bases and 4 bases, in that order; junction bases with no gene match: 4. The DNA read from the CDR3 is TGTGCCAGCGGTCGGACTGGGAGTTATGAACAGTAC. Amino acid sequence: CASGRTGSYEQY. The full-length CDR3 reads as CASGRTGSYEQYF.

In regard to this clone: The germline and genes are mouse ones. CDR3 DNA, as far as it was read: TGTGCCAGCAGCATAGGGACAAGTCAAAACACCTTGTAC. Its translation is CASSIGTSQNTLY. The complete CDR3 sequence is CASSIGTSQNTLYF. The rearrangement links TRBV3 to TRBJ2-4; the D gene is possibly TRBD1 (6 bases). The CDR3 goes on 1 residue after the read ends, and that part is filled in from the germline J gene. The CDR3 totals 14 residues. From germline, CDR1 is SNHLY and CDR2 FYNGKV (reference sequence). The V end lost 5 bases, the J end lost 0 bases, and 9 bases lay between the germline ends.

Worth noting for this clone: The gene names given are mouse names. The read ends 1 residue early relative to the CDR3; the germline J gene fills the gap. This chain joins TRBV16 and TRBJ2-4; possibly TRBD2 for D (6 bases). V dropped 1 base and J dropped 3 bases, with 8 bases sitting between them. Germline lookup yields CDR1 SGHSA and CDR2 FRNQAP. The length of the CDR3 is 14 residues. The DNA read from the CDR3 is TGTGCAAGCAGCTTAGTGGGGGACCAAAACACCTTGTAC. This translates into CASSLVGDQNTLY. From start to end, the CDR3 is CASSLVGDQNTLYF.

With respect to this clone: Gene names are mouse gene names. Sequencing ends 1 residue short of the CDR3 end; the germline J gene provides the rest. The rearrangement uses TRBV20 and TRBJ1-4; no definite D call. Germline V CDR1 and CDR2: GFQATS, STVNSAI. The CDR3 is made up of 13 amino acids. V lost 1 base to trimming and J lost 0 bases, with 3 bases between them. The CDR3 region is CGARGISNERLFF. The covered CDR3 bases are TGTGGTGCTAGGGGGATTTCCAACGAAAGATTATTT.

About this clone: Gene labels here are mouse ones. The read ends 1 residue early relative to the CDR3; the germline J gene fills the gap. The genes are TRBV15 and TRBJ1-1, with TRBD1 identical over 9 bases. CDR3 length: 15 residues. Germline CDR1 SGHND, CDR2 FRSKSL. V was clipped by 5 bases and J by 0 bases; unmatched bases: 4. The CDR3 bases that were read are TGTGCCAGCAGTCCGGGACAGGGACCAAACACAGAAGTCTTC. Translation: CASSPGQGPNTEVF. The complete CDR3 reads CASSPGQGPNTEVFF.

Note on this clone: Gene names are the mouse ones. Read data end 1 residue before the CDR3 end; the end is taken from the germline J gene. The chain uses TRBV26 and TRBJ2-4, with TRBD1 matching over 9 bases. Germline CDR1 reads KGHPV; CDR2 reads FQNQEV (reference sequence). Losses at the gene ends were 4 bases for V and 6 bases for J; bases not matched to a gene: 5. This CDR3 has 14 amino acids. The sequenced part of the CDR3 DNA is TGTGCCAGCAGTCCCGGGACAGGGAGGAACACCTTGTAC. Translated, it gives CASSPGTGRNTLY. The full CDR3 is CASSPGTGRNTLYF.

Remarks on this clone: Any gene name here is a mouse gene name. The read terminates 1 residue before the CDR3 end, so the remaining end is supplied by the germline J gene. V is TRBV29 and J is TRBJ2-7; 13 bases agree with TRBD2. The CDR3 covers 14 residues. V was clipped by 6 bases and J by 7 bases; unmatched bases: 6. Germline CDR1 is MSHET and CDR2 is SYDVDS. CDR3 in amino acids: CASRRTGGAREQYF. The covered CDR3 bases are TGTGCTAGCAGGAGGACTGGGGGGGCGCGGGAACAGTAC. The complete variable domain, with remaining parts taken from reference TRBV29 and TRBJ2-7, reads DMKVTQMPRYLIKRMGENVLLECGQDMSHETMYWYRQDPGLGLQLIYISYDVDSNSEGDIPKGYRVSRKKREHFSLILDSAKTNQTSVYFCASRRTGGAREQYFGPGTRLTVL.

About this clone itself: Each gene name is a mouse one. Read coverage stops 1 residue before the CDR3 terminus; the germline J gene supplies the remainder. Other DNA sequences in the sample encode the same CDR3. This chain joins TRBV2 and TRBJ2-7; 14 bases agree with TRBD2. There are 16 residues in the CDR3. Germline lookup yields CDR1 LGHNA and CDR2 YSYQKL. The ends lost 0 bases at V and 7 bases at J; junction bases unmatched: 5. The sequenced CDR3 bases are TGTGCCAGCAGCCAAGATCCGGGACTGGGGGGGCGGGAACAGTAC. This sequence encodes CASSQDPGLGGREQY. The entire CDR3 reads CASSQDPGLGGREQYF.

Points on this clone: The gene names here belong to mouse. The CDR3 is cut off 1 residue early in the read; its end comes from the germline J gene. This chain joins TRBV31 and TRBJ2-7, with 11 bases aligning to TRBD2. The V and J ends lost 0 bases and 4 bases, in that order; junction bases with no gene match: 2. CDR3 length equals 14 residues. The germline gives CDR1 GKSSPN, CDR2 SITVG. The CDR3: CAWSLGTGGYEQYF. The CDR3 bases that were read are TGTGCCTGGAGTCTAGGGACTGGGGGTTATGAACAGTAC.

By frequency in the sample, this clone is large. Gene names are the mouse ones. The CDR3 end falls 1 residue outside the read, so it is completed with the germline J gene. V usage is TRBV20 and J usage is TRBJ1-2; a weak D match, TRBD1 (5 bases). V lost 1 base to trimming and J lost 3 bases, with 6 bases between them. Looked up from germline, CDR1 is GFQATS and CDR2 is STVNSAI. The CDR3 loop spans 12 amino acids. The DNA read from the CDR3 is TGTGGTGCTAGGGGGGGCCACTCCGACTACACC. This codes for CGARGGHSDYT. Given in full, the CDR3 is CGARGGHSDYTF.

Remarks on this clone: Any gene name here is a mouse gene name. The read terminates 1 residue before the CDR3 end, so the remaining end is supplied by the germline J gene. The chain is built from TRBV15 and TRBJ2-4; unclear D gene. V was cut by 3 bases and J by 3 bases, with 7 bases left in between. Germline assignment: CDR1 SGHND and CDR2 FRSKSL. This CDR3 contains 13 residues. The CDR3 is CASSLGGQNTLYF. The sequenced CDR3 bases are TGTGCCAGCAGTTTGGGAGGGCAAAACACCTTGTAC.

A remark on this clone: Each gene name is a mouse one. CDR3 DNA, as far as it was read: TGTGCCAGCTCTCTCGGAACAAACACAGAAGTCTTC. Translation gives CASSLGTNTEVF. The full-length CDR3 reads as CASSLGTNTEVFF. The V gene is TRBV12-2, the J gene TRBJ1-1; D gene unclear. The read finishes 1 residue shy of the CDR3 end, and the germline J gene is used to complete it. Germline V gene lookup returns CDR1 SGHLS and CDR2 HYDKME. CDR3 size: 13 residues. Trimming took off 0 bases at V and 0 bases at J, with 4 bases between the two ends.

As regards this clone: The gene names here belong to mouse. The DNA ends 1 residue before the CDR3 does, and the rest of the CDR3 is filled in from the germline J gene. The chain employs TRBV26 and TRBJ1-1; possibly TRBD1 for D (5 bases). V lost 4 bases, J lost 0 bases, and 9 bases lay in between. The CDR3 is 14 residues long. Germline assignment: CDR1 KGHPV and CDR2 FQNQEV (reference sequence). The covered CDR3 bases are TGTGCCAGCAGTCGACAGCTTGCAAACACAGAAGTCTTC. Encoded protein: CASSRQLANTEVF. The full CDR3 protein is CASSRQLANTEVFF.

A few counts support this clone. Each gene name is a mouse one. The CDR3 is cut off 1 residue early in the read; its end comes from the germline J gene. This chain links TRBV1 with TRBJ1-4, with D hard to call. The germline gives CDR1 NSQYPW, CDR2 LRSPGD (reference sequence). This CDR3 region has 16 residues. V lost 3 bases to trimming and J lost 0 bases, with 11 bases between them. The CDR3: CTCSALNTFSNERLFF. Partial CDR3 DNA: TGCACCTGCAGTGCTCTCAACACCTTTTCCAACGAAAGATTATTT.

Note on this clone: Genes and germline are mouse. The read ends 1 residue shy of where the CDR3 ends; the end is completed using the germline J gene. The chain recombines TRBV13-3 with TRBJ2-7, with D tentatively TRBD2 (5 bases). With 6 bases removed from V and 4 bases from J, the gap between germline ends came to 17 bases. Germline loops: CDR1 NNHDY, CDR2 SYVADS. The CDR3 runs to 14 residues. This CDR3 is CASTQLAVQYEQYF. CDR3 bases read: TGTGCCAGCACACAACTGGCCGTCCAATATGAACAGTAC.

This clone was detected a few times. Genes and germline come from the mouse. The read terminates 1 residue before the CDR3 end, so the remaining end is supplied by the germline J gene. V is TRBV23 and J is TRBJ1-2. CDR3 length: 14 residues. Germline V lookup: CDR1 KGHTA, CDR2 FQNQQP. The CDR3 bases that were read are TGCTCCAGCAGTCATGACGGTGCAAACTCCGACTACACC. It specifies CSSSHDGANSDYT. From start to end, the CDR3 is CSSSHDGANSDYTF. The entire variable domain, with the rest obtained from reference TRBV23 and TRBJ1-2, is as follows: DAAVTQKPRYLIKMKGQEAEMKCIPEKGHTAVFWYQQKQSKELKFLIYFQNQQPLDQIDMVKERFSAVCPSSSLCSLGIRTCEAEDSALYLCSSSHDGANSDYTFGSGTRLLVI.

Regarding this clone: The gene names given are mouse names. The sequenced fragment ends 1 residue before the CDR3 boundary, so the rest is inferred from the germline J gene. The chain links TRBV12-1 to TRBJ1-2; 8 positions agree with TRBD1. CDR1 and CDR2 from the germline V gene are SGHSN and HYEKVE. The CDR3 extends over 14 amino acids. With 4 bases clipped from V and 4 bases from J, the junction kept 7 bases outside the gene matches. Incomplete CDR3 DNA: TGTGCCAGCTCCCAGACAGGGGAGGGCTCCGACTACACC. Protein product: CASSQTGEGSDYT. The whole CDR3 sequence reads CASSQTGEGSDYTF.

In this sample, this clone turned up a few times. Any gene name here is a mouse gene name. The read ends 1 residue early relative to the CDR3; the germline J gene fills the gap. V is TRBV19 and J is TRBJ2-7, with TRBD1 matching over 9 bases. This CDR3 contains 13 residues. The V segment lost 2 bases and the J segment 7 bases; nucleotides outside the gene matches: 4. From germline, CDR1 is FNHDT and CDR2 SITEND (reference sequence). CDR3 bases read: TGTGCCAGCAGTATGGGACAGGGCGGGGAACAGTAC. Translating gives CASSMGQGGEQY. The CDR3 reads in full as CASSMGQGGEQYF.

Concerning this clone itself: These gene names are mouse names. Read data end 1 residue before the CDR3 end; the end is taken from the germline J gene. The V call is TRBV26, the J call TRBJ1-3; 7 bases fit TRBD1. Germline CDR1 reads KGHPV; CDR2 reads FQNQEV (reference sequence). J was trimmed by 2 bases and V by 3 bases; bases with no gene match: 4. This CDR3 spans 15 amino acids. The CDR3 loop reads CASSLLTGTGNTLYF. The sequenced part of the CDR3 DNA is TGTGCCAGCAGTCTTCTGACAGGGACTGGAAATACGCTCTAT.